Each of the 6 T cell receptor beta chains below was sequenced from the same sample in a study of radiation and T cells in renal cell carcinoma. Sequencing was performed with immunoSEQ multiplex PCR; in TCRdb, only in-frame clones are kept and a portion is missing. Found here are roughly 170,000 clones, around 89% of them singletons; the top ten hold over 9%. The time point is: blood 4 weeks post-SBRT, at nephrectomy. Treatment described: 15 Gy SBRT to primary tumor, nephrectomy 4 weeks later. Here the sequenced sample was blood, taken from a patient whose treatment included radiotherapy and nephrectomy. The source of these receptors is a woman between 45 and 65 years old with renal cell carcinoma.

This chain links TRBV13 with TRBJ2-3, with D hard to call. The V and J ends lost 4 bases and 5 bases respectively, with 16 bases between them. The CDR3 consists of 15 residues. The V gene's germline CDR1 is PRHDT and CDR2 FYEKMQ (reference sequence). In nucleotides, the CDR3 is TGTGCCAGCAGCTCCCCCAGCAAGGGCCGAGATACGCAGTATTTT. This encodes CASSSPSKGRDTQYF.

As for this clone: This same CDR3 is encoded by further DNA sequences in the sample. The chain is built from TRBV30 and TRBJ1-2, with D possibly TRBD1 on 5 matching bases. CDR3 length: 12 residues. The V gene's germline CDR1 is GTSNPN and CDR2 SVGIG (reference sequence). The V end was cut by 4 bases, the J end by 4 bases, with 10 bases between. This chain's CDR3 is CAWNPGLYGYTF. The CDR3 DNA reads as TGTGCCTGGAATCCGGGACTCTATGGCTACACCTTC.

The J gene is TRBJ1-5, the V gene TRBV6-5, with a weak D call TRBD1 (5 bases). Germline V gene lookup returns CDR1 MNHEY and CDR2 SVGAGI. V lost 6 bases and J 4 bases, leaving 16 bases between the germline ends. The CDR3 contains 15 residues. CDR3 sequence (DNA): TGTGCCAGCAGCCGAGATGGGACTACGAATCAGCCCCAGCATTTT. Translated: CASSRDGTTNQPQHF.

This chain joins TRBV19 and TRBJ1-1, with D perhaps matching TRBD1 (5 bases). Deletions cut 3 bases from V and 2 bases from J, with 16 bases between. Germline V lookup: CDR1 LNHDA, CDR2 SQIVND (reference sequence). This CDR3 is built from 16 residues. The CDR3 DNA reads TGTGCCAGTAGTATGTGGGGGGTACAGCGAAACACTGAAGCTTTCTTT. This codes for CASSMWGVQRNTEAFF. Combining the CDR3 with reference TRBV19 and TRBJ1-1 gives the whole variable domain DGGITQSPKYLFRKEGQNVTLSCEQNLNHDAMYWYRQDPGQGLRLIYYSQIVNDFQKGDIAEGYSVSREKKESFPLTVTSAQKNPTAFYLCASSMWGVQRNTEAFFGQGTRLTVV.

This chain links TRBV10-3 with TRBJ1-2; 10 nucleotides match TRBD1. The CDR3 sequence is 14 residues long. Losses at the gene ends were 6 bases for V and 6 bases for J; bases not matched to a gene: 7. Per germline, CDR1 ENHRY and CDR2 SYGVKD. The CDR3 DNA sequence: TGTGCCATCAGGAAAACCGGGACAGGGGATGGCTACACCTTC. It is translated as CAIRKTGTGDGYTF.

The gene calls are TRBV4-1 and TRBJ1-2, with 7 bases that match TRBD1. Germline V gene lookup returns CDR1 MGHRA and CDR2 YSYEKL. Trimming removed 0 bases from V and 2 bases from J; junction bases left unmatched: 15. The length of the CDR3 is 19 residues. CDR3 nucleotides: TGCGCCAGCAGCCAAGAGGGACAGCGGCTACTCGACCAAAACTATGGCTACACCTTC. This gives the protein CASSQEGQRLLDQNYGYTF.